This T cell receptor beta chain was sequenced for a study of graft-versus-host responses after intestinal transplantation. General study results and limits: With peak circulating GvH clone levels came an association with early post-transplant HvG declines. Marrow from the recipient contained GvH clones, some of which had appeared first in ileum or blood.

Data came from immunoSEQ multiplex PCR; TCRdb stores just in-frame clones and leaves some out. Of about 85,000 clones in the sample, 82% are singletons; the top ten hold approximately 0.84%. For this clone: Its antigen is not known.

V lost 6 bases to trimming and J lost 7 bases; unmatched junction nucleotides: 7. This CDR3 comprises 13 residues. Germline-derived CDR1 and CDR2 are LNHNV and YYDKDF (reference sequence). V gene TRBV15 combines with J gene TRBJ2-7, with 9 positions matching TRBD1. The source of this sequence is a human donor who received an intestinal transplant. The starting material was unstimulated CD4+ T cells sorted from spleen or lymph node cells, obtained before intestinal transplant. The CDR3 coding sequence is TGTGCCACCAGTTCCGGGACAGGGCTTGAGCAGTACTTC. Translated: CATSSGTGLEQYF.